This T cell receptor beta chain was recovered during a study of CD8 T cells in ankylosing spondylitis. The study, taken as a whole, reports: According to the report, clones linked to the disease were significantly enriched in matched synovial fluid samples taken from ankylosing spondylitis patients. What seemed typical of ankylosing spondylitis blood was a TCR beta motif built from about 8 highly homologous variants.

As the method for making TCR beta libraries, quantitative 5'-RACE with molecular barcodes was used. TCRdb independently ran MiXCR on the 5' RACE reads; one entry per CDR3 protein. The repertoire consists of approximately 260,000 distinct CDR3 sequences, with 7.5% to 9% occurring once and the leading ten covering over 6.5%. This clonotype was counted ten times or more. Its target is unknown. From germline, CDR1 is SQVTM and CDR2 ANQGSEA. Trimming took 4 bases from V and 0 from J, leaving 13 bases between them. The CDR3 runs to 14 residues. The source is a male donor with ankylosing spondylitis or in good health (not recorded which). Sequenced material: blood, either unsorted or a sorted T cell fraction (not recorded which). The chain couples TRBV29-1 to TRBJ2-7, with TRBD1 as a possible D gene (6 bases). The CDR3 DNA reads TGCAGCGTTGTAAAGAGGGGGAGCTCCTACGAGCAGTACTTC. Its translation is CSVVKRGSSYEQYF.